These 30 T cell receptor beta chains originate from one sample sequenced in a study of Graves' ophthalmopathy and Graves' hyperthyroidism. The authors amplified TCR beta CDR3 regions, and they did so from RNA transcripts for repertoire sequencing. RT-PCR with HTBI primers came first, then second-round multiplex PCR. One entry per CDR3 protein, called by TCRdb with MiXCR from the multiplex PCR reads. The repertoire consists of about 640,000 distinct CDR3 sequences, with more than 40% occurring once and the leading ten covering more than 3%. What was sequenced was peripheral blood. Every receptor here comes from an adult man with Graves' ophthalmopathy.

This clonotype was seen a few times. This chain joins TRBV2 and TRBJ1-2; 11 bases agree with TRBD1. CDR1 and CDR2 from the germline V gene are SNHLY and FYNNEI. The CDR3 loop spans 14 amino acids. Unmatched junction bases numbered 4, after V lost 6 bases and J lost 4 bases. The CDR3 loop is CASRPGQGAYGYTF. CDR3 coding DNA: TGTGCCAGCAGGCCCGGACAGGGGGCCTATGGCTACACCTTC. The full variable domain, with the rest looked up from reference TRBV2 and TRBJ1-2, is EPEVTQTPSHQVTQMGQEVILRCVPISNHLYFYWYRQILGQKVEFLVSFYNNEISEKSEIFDDQFSVERPDGSNFTLKIRSTKLEDSAMYFCASRPGQGAYGYTFGSGTRLTVV.

The chain combines TRBV5-1 with TRBJ2-5, with a weak D call TRBD2 (6 bases). CDR3 size: 15 residues. V lost 6 bases and J lost 4, with 19 bases in between. Germline loops: CDR1 SGHRS, CDR2 YFSETQ. CDR3 in amino acids: CASTPFPGLRETQYF. The DNA for the CDR3 is TGCGCCAGCACCCCCTTTCCGGGACTGCGAGAGACCCAGTACTTC.

This chain connects TRBV20-1 to TRBJ2-5; 7 nucleotides agree with TRBD1. CDR1 and CDR2 (germline): DFQATT, SNEGSKA (reference sequence). The CDR3 extends over 14 amino acids. V trimming: 3 bases; J trimming: 5 bases; junction bases outside the gene matches: 9. The CDR3 loop reads CSASSGTVHETQYF. Written as DNA, the CDR3 is TGCAGTGCTAGCTCCGGGACAGTCCATGAGACCCAGTACTTC.

This chain connects TRBV27 to TRBJ2-5, with 12 bases lining up with TRBD2. CDR1 and CDR2 (germline): MNHEY, SMNVEV (reference sequence). This CDR3 is built from 15 residues. Unmatched junction bases numbered 6, after V lost 8 bases and J lost 2 bases. CDR3 amino acids: CASQPGLAGQETQYF. CDR3 bases: TGTGCCAGCCAGCCGGGACTAGCGGGTCAAGAGACCCAGTACTTC.

This clonotype appeared once. The chain is built from TRBV15 and TRBJ2-5; 11 nucleotides align to TRBD2. The CDR3 length is 13 residues. CDR1 and CDR2 (germline): LNHNV, YYDKDF (reference sequence). The V segment lost 6 bases and the J segment 8 bases; nucleotides outside the gene matches: 5. CDR3 sequence: CATSKLAGDTQYF. The CDR3 DNA reads as TGTGCCACCAGTAAACTAGCGGGGGATACCCAGTACTTC.

This clonotype turned up a few times. This chain uses TRBV2 with TRBJ1-1, with TRBD1 matching over 8 bases. The CDR3 sequence is 17 residues long. Germline loops: CDR1 SNHLY, CDR2 FYNNEI. V was clipped by 6 bases and J by 7 bases; unmatched bases: 19. The CDR3 protein is CASSNRAGTGSTIEAFF. As DNA, the CDR3 is TGTGCCAGCAGCAACCGGGCGGGGACAGGATCCACCATTGAAGCTTTCTTT.

This clonotype has ten or more counts. The V gene is TRBV29-1, the J gene TRBJ1-4; D unclear. This CDR3 is 16 amino acids long. Trimming took 7 bases from V and 0 from J, leaving 18 bases between them. Germline V CDR1 and CDR2: SQVTM, ANQGSEA. The CDR3 sequence: CSARRGGIATNEKLFF. The CDR3 nucleotides are TGCAGCGCCCGGCGGGGAGGGATAGCAACTAATGAAAAACTGTTTTTT.

The genes are TRBV19 and TRBJ1-5; TRBD1 aligns across 12 bases. The CDR3 runs to 18 residues. CDR1 and CDR2 from the germline V gene are LNHDA and SQIVND (reference sequence). V lost 4 bases, J lost 1 base, and 8 bases stayed unmatched. CDR3 loop: CASSTAGTGGLSNQPQHF. The CDR3 coding sequence is TGTGCCAGTAGTACCGCCGGGACAGGGGGCTTGAGCAATCAGCCCCAGCATTTT.

This clonotype was counted a few times. The junction and the germline gene differ at one end; a read error may be behind it. The chain links TRBV30 to TRBJ1-2; a weak D match, TRBD1 (5 bases). Looked up from germline, CDR1 is GTSNPN and CDR2 is SVGIG (reference sequence). CDR3 length: 11 amino acids. CDR3 sequence: CAWSGPGGIAF. The CDR3 DNA is TGTGCCTGGAGTGGACCGGGGGGGATTGCCTTC.

In this sample, this clonotype turned up a few times. CDR3 DNA: TGTGCCAGCTCACTCCGGGACAAAGGGTACGAGCAGTACTTC. Its protein product is CASSLRDKGYEQYF. V and J are TRBV10-3 and TRBJ2-7; tentatively, D is TRBD1 (6 bases). Trimming left V 10 bases short and J 4 bases short, with 20 bases between. The CDR3 has 14 residues. The germline V gene has CDR1 ENHRY and CDR2 SYGVKD.

There are many counts of this clonotype. This chain links TRBV25-1 with TRBJ1-1; maybe TRBD1 (6 bases). The germline V gene encodes CDR1 MGHDK and CDR2 SYGVNS. Trimming left V 2 bases short and J 0 bases short, with 10 bases between. The CDR3 extends over 15 amino acids. CDR3 amino acids: CASSEQGWMNTEAFF. The CDR3 coding sequence is TGTGCCAGCAGTGAACAGGGGTGGATGAACACTGAAGCTTTCTTT. Together with reference TRBV25-1 and TRBJ1-1, the CDR3 gives the full variable domain: EADIYQTPRYLVIGTGKKITLECSQTMGHDKMYWYQQDPGMELHLIHYSYGVNSTEKGDLSSESTVSRIRTEHFPLTLESARPSHTSQYLCASSEQGWMNTEAFFGQGTRLTVV.

For this clonotype: A read error may account for a junction end that differs from germline. The chain carries TRBV9 and TRBJ2-7; no reliable D call. The CDR3 is 13 amino acids. In germline, CDR1 is SGDLS, CDR2 YYNGEE. CDR3 sequence (DNA): TGTGTCAGCAGCCCCCGTACATCCTACGAGCAGTACTTC. Protein: CVSSPRTSYEQYF.

The V gene is TRBV15, the J gene TRBJ1-5; D call uncertain. The V end lost 0 bases, the J end lost 3 bases, and 18 bases lay between the germline ends. The germline CDR1 and CDR2 sequences are LNHNV and YYDKDF (reference sequence). This CDR3 region has 18 residues. The CDR3 bases are TGTGCCACCAGCAGAGATGCCAGCAGTCTCGGACTCAATCAGCCCCAGCATTTT. This encodes CATSRDASSLGLNQPQHF.

V is TRBV2 and J is TRBJ1-6; tentatively, D is TRBD1 (5 bases). This CDR3 spans 12 amino acids. The germline CDR1 and CDR2 sequences are SNHLY and FYNNEI. The V end was cut by 10 bases, the J end by 5 bases, with 9 bases between. The CDR3, as DNA: TGTGCCACGGGGACGGATAATTCACCCCTCCACTTT. Translated: CATGTDNSPLHF.

CDR3 bases: TGCAGCTGTCAGGCTAGCGTTACCTACGAGCAGTACTTC. Residues: CSCQASVTYEQYF. V is TRBV29-1 and J is TRBJ2-5; D is possibly TRBD2 (6 bases). The last part of the DNA fits TRBJ2-7 better; the J call may be wrong. In germline, CDR1 is SQVTM, CDR2 ANQGSEA. CDR3 length: 13 residues.

V gene TRBV27 combines with J gene TRBJ1-1, with D possibly being TRBD1 (5 bases). Between the trimmed V and J ends, which lost 2 bases and 2 bases, there was a span of 15 bases. This CDR3 is built from 16 residues. Per the germline V gene, CDR1 is MNHEY and CDR2 is SMNVEV (reference sequence). The CDR3 nucleotides are TGTGCCAGCAGTTTAGTATGGGACGGCGTAAACACTGAAGCTTTCTTT. The encoded protein is CASSLVWDGVNTEAFF.

The chain recombines TRBV20-1 with TRBJ1-4; possible D gene TRBD1, 6 bases. Trimming stripped 6 bases from V and 5 bases from J, with 16 bases between. CDR1 and CDR2 from the germline V gene are DFQATT and SNEGSKA (reference sequence). The CDR3 has 14 amino acids. CDR3 bases: TGCAGTGCAGACGGACAGCAACTCAATGAAAAACTGTTTTTT. Protein product: CSADGQQLNEKLFF.

Ten or more counts support this clonotype. The V gene is TRBV19, the J gene TRBJ1-5; 7 bases fit TRBD1. The CDR3 has 14 amino acids. Per the germline V gene, CDR1 is LNHDA and CDR2 is SQIVND (reference sequence). Trimming removed 4 bases from V and 8 bases from J; junction bases left unmatched: 8. The CDR3 nucleotides are TGTGCCAGTAGTACCGGGACAGCGGATAAGCCCCAGCATTTT. The encoded protein is CASSTGTADKPQHF.

The rearrangement links TRBV29-1 to TRBJ1-1; no clear D. V shed 0 bases and J shed 2 bases, with 10 bases lying between them. The CDR3 runs to 14 residues. CDR1 is SQVTM and CDR2 is ANQGSEA in the germline V gene. CDR3 sequence (DNA): TGCAGCGTTGAAGAGACCGGGCGAAACACTGAAGCTTTCTTT. Protein: CSVEETGRNTEAFF.

The chain couples TRBV12-3 or TRBV12-4 to TRBJ2-7; 9 bases agree with TRBD1. There are 17 residues in the CDR3. V lost 1 base to trimming and J lost 3 bases; unmatched junction nucleotides: 10. CDR3 protein: CASSLGRGTGKDYEQYF. Written as DNA, the CDR3 is TGTGCCAGCAGTTTAGGACGAGGGACAGGGAAGGACTACGAGCAGTACTTC.

This clonotype was detected many times. The gene calls are TRBV24-1 and TRBJ1-2; no reliable D call. The germline gives CDR1 KGHDR, CDR2 SFDVKD. The ends were cut back, 12 bases at V and 8 bases at J, with 21 bases in the middle. The CDR3 totals 13 residues. The CDR3 DNA follows: TGTGCCTCATTTAGCGGGGATCGGCGGGGCTACACCTTC. This sequence encodes CASFSGDRRGYTF.

The chain recombines TRBV24-1 with TRBJ1-2; TRBD1 might be the D (6 bases). This CDR3 is 18 amino acids long. The germline CDR1 and CDR2 sequences are KGHDR and SFDVKD. Trimming removed 4 bases at V and 3 bases at J, with 23 bases between. The CDR3 region is CATSESRGRGVDDYGYTF. CDR3 nucleotide sequence: TGTGCCACCAGTGAGTCTCGGGGCAGGGGTGTTGATGACTATGGCTACACCTTC.

This clonotype was seen ten or more times. The chain is built from TRBV5-8 and TRBJ2-7, with D tentatively TRBD1 (6 bases). The CDR3 consists of 14 residues. The V end was cut by 5 bases, the J end by 3 bases, with 15 bases between. From germline, CDR1 is SGHTS and CDR2 YDEGEE. CDR3 nucleotide sequence: TGTGCCAGCAGACTCGCAGGGGCCCACTACGAGCAGTACTTC. Its translation is CASRLAGAHYEQYF.

The gene calls are TRBV10-1 and TRBJ1-2, with 9 nucleotides matching TRBD1. CDR1 and CDR2 from the germline V gene are WNHNN and SYGVQD (reference sequence). This CDR3 has 16 amino acids. V shed 5 bases and J 3 bases; nucleotides not matched to a gene: 10. In nucleotides, the CDR3 is TGCGCCAGCAGTATGAATACAGGGGGCGCGGACTATGGCTACACCTTC. This codes for CASSMNTGGADYGYTF.

In DNA form, the CDR3 reads TGTGCCAGCAGCTTGGGGTGGAGCCGCGGGCAGTACTTC. This encodes CASSLGWSRGQYF. The chain couples TRBV5-4 to TRBJ2-7; no definite D call. V lost 0 bases and J lost 9, with 13 bases in between. The CDR3 is 13 amino acids. Germline assignment: CDR1 SGHNT and CDR2 YYREEE (reference sequence).

This clonotype has only a few counts. The chain employs TRBV7-3 and TRBJ2-7; the D gene is possibly TRBD2 (5 bases). The CDR3 totals 16 residues. Trimming left V 5 bases short and J 0 bases short, with 17 bases between. CDR1 SGHTA and CDR2 FQGTGA come from the germline V gene. As DNA, the CDR3 is TGTGCCAGCAGCCAACTAGAAGGAACTCCCTCCTACGAGCAGTACTTC. This sequence encodes CASSQLEGTPSYEQYF.

A few counts support this clonotype. The chain joins TRBV4-2 to TRBJ1-5; D ambiguous. CDR1 is LGHNA and CDR2 is YNFKEQ in the germline V gene. The CDR3 extends over 14 amino acids. Trimming pared 6 bases from V and 2 bases from J, leaving 11 bases between. CDR3 sequence: CASRDGRGNQPQHF. In DNA form, the CDR3 reads TGTGCCAGCAGAGACGGTCGCGGCAATCAGCCCCAGCATTTT.

This clonotype was counted at least ten times. V is TRBV20-1 and J is TRBJ1-1, with unresolved D. Per germline, CDR1 DFQATT and CDR2 SNEGSKA (reference sequence). V was shortened by 3 bases and J by 6 bases, with 14 bases between the two germline ends. The CDR3 totals 13 residues. The DNA for the CDR3 is TGCAGTGCTAGTGTGCGTCTTCGAGCTGAAGCTTTCTTT. Protein product: CSASVRLRAEAFF.

The J gene is TRBJ1-4, the V gene TRBV5-4; D perhaps matches TRBD1 (6 bases). Trimming removed 3 bases at V and 5 bases at J, with 14 bases between. CDR1 and CDR2 (germline): SGHNT, YYREEE (reference sequence). This CDR3 is built from 15 residues. The CDR3 bases are TGTGCCAGCAGCTCGTGGGACAATCAAAATGAAAAACTGTTTTTT. It encodes CASSSWDNQNEKLFF.

A remark on this clonotype: Since a much larger clone is just one base distant, this may be a read error. This rearrangement joins TRBV5-1 to TRBJ1-1, with a weak D call TRBD1 (5 bases). Germline V gene sequence: CDR1 SGHRS, CDR2 YFSETQ. CDR3 length: 14 amino acids. Trimming shortened V by 0 bases and J by 3 bases, and 9 bases separated the two germline ends. CDR3 bases: TGCGCCAGCAGCTTGGTGGGGACCGACACTGAAGCTTTCTTT. It yields the protein CASSLVGTDTEAFF.